These 5 T cell receptor beta chains were sequenced from one sample in a study of OX40 agonist ivuxolimab in advanced cancers. TCRdb's table, derived via immunoSEQ multiplex PCR, lists solely in-frame clones and lacks some. This table has around 83,000 clones, roughly 85% appearing once. The starting material was CD4+ or CD8+ T cells sorted from blood, obtained in a trial of the OX40 agonist ivuxolimab. The receptors here all came from an adult with an advanced solid tumor such as melanoma, head and neck, liver or kidney cancer.

Remarks on this clone: Additional DNA sequences in this sample encode the identical CDR3. The chain links TRBV28 to TRBJ2-7; D not certain. V was clipped by 5 bases and J by 2 bases, with 4 bases between them. Germline loops: CDR1 MDHEN, CDR2 SYDVKM. This CDR3 comprises 11 residues. The CDR3 loop reads CASSLTYEQYF. CDR3 nucleotides: TGTGCCAGCAGTCTTACCTACGAGCAGTACTTC. Full variable domain (remainder filled in from reference TRBV28 and TRBJ2-7): DVKVTQSSRYLVKRTGEKVFLECVQDMDHENMFWYRQDPGLGLRLIYFSYDVKMKEKGDIPEGYSVSREKKERFSLILESASTNQTSMYLCASSLTYEQYFGPGTRLTVT.

The chain combines TRBV7-9 with TRBJ1-4; a possible D gene is TRBD1 (5 bases). Trimming pared 3 bases from V and 5 bases from J, leaving 10 bases between. The CDR3 totals 14 residues. CDR1 and CDR2 from the germline V gene are SEHNR and FQNEAQ (reference sequence). CDR3 loop: CASSFGQENEKLFF. The CDR3 region has the DNA TGTGCCAGCAGCTTCGGACAAGAAAATGAAAAACTGTTTTTT. Full variable domain (missing parts from reference TRBV7-9 and TRBJ1-4): DTGVSQNPRHKITKRGQNVTFRCDPISEHNRLYWYRQTLGQGPEFLTYFQNEAQLEKSRLLSDRFSAERPKGSFSTLEIQRTEQGDSAMYLCASSFGQENEKLFFGSGTQLSVL.

The rearrangement joins TRBV6-5 to TRBJ2-7; perhaps D is TRBD1 or TRBD2 (5 bases each). Germline assignment: CDR1 MNHEY and CDR2 SVGAGI. The length of the CDR3 is 14 residues. Trimming left V 2 bases short and J 3 bases short, with 11 bases between. The CDR3 region is CASSYRDPLYEQYF. Written as DNA, the CDR3 is TGTGCCAGCAGTTACCGGGACCCACTCTACGAGCAGTACTTC.

V and J are TRBV30 and TRBJ2-2, with 8 bases identical to TRBD2. Germline CDR1 and CDR2: GTSNPN and SVGIG (reference sequence). This CDR3 has 14 amino acids. The V segment lost 3 bases and the J segment 0 bases; nucleotides outside the gene matches: 0. The CDR3 spells CAWRLAANTGELFF. As DNA, the CDR3 is TGTGCCTGGAGACTAGCGGCGAACACCGGGGAGCTGTTTTTT.

J is TRBJ2-7 and V is TRBV7-9, with D perhaps assigned TRBD1 or TRBD2 (5 bases each). This CDR3 spans 13 amino acids. The germline gives CDR1 SEHNR, CDR2 FQNEAQ (reference sequence). V was clipped by 7 bases and J by 7 bases, with 17 bases between them. Written as DNA, the CDR3 is TGTGCCAGCAAGAAGGGTATGGGGGATGAGCAGTACTTC. Its translation: CASKKGMGDEQYF.